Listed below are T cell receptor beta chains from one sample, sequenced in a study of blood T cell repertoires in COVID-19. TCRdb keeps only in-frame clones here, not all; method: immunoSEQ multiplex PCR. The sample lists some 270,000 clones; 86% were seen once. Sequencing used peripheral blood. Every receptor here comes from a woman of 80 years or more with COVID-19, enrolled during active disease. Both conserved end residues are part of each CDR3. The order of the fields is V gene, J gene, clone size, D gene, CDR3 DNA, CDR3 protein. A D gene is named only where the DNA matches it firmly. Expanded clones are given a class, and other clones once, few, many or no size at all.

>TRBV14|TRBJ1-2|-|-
TGTGCCAGCAGCCCCGCGGGGTCGGTGGGCTACACCTTC
CASSPAGSVGYTF
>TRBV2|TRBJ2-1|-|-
TGTGCCAGCAGTCCGGAGAGCTCCTACAATGAGCAGTTCTTC
CASSPESSYNEQFF
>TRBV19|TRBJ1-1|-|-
TGTGCCAGTAGTATGTTTCACACGAACACTGAAGCTTTCTTT
CASSMFHTNTEAFF
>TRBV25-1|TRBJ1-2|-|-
TGTGCCAGCAGTGACCCCCCCGGCTCTAGAGGGCATGGCTACACCTTC
CASSDPPGSRGHGYTF
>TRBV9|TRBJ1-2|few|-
TGTGCCAGCAGCCCAACACCGGGACACACTTGGGTTGGCTACACCTTC
CASSPTPGHTWVGYTF
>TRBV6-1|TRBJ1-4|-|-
TGTGCCAGCAGTGAAGCAGGGGGAAACAGTGAAAAACTGTTTTTT
CASSEAGGNSEKLFF
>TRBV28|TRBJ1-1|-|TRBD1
TGTGCCAGCAGTTTACCACCGGGACAGGGTGAAGCTTTCTTT
CASSLPPGQGEAFF
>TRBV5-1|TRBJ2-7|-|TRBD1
TGCGCCAGCAGCTGGGACAGGGACGAGCAGTACTTC
CASSWDRDEQYF
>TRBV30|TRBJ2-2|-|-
TGTGCCTGGAGAGGGGCCGGGGAGCTGTTTTTT
CAWRGAGELFF
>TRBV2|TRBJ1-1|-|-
TGTGCCAGCAGTTACTCCTGGAACACTGAAGCTTTCTTT
CASSYSWNTEAFF
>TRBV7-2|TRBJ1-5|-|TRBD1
TGTGCCAGCAGCTCATCCGGCCAGGGGGAGAGACCCCAGCATTTT
CASSSSGQGERPQHF
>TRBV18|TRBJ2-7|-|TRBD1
TGTGCCAGCTCACCTCCGGGACAGGGCTACGAGCAGTACTTC
CASSPPGQGYEQYF
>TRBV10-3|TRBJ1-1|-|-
TGTGCCACGTGGTCGGACACTGAAGCTTTCTTT
CATWSDTEAFF
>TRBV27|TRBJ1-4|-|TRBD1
TGTGCCAGCAGTTCGGGACAGGGGAATGAAAAACTGTTTTTT
CASSSGQGNEKLFF
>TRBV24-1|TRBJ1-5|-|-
TGTGCCACCAGTGCCGGGGTATCGGGGCAGCCCCAGCATTTT
CATSAGVSGQPQHF
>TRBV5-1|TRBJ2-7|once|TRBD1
TGCGCCAGCAACCGGGACAGGGGCAGTCAGGGCTACGAGCAGTACTTC
CASNRDRGSQGYEQYF